The rows below give T cell receptor beta chains drawn from one sample of a study of cytomegalovirus exposure and HLA in healthy donors. Libraries were prepared by immunoSEQ multiplex PCR; TCRdb keeps only in-frame clonotypes and omits some of them. The repertoire holds 60,000 to 85,000 clones, with roughly two thirds as singletons. The specimen was PBMCs. The origin of the receptors is a man in his sixties in good health and CMV-seropositive. CDR3s include the opening cysteine and the closing phenylalanine or tryptophan. D genes are given only for firm matches. Clone sizes are given selectively: once, few, many, or a class where the clone is expanded.

V	D	size	J	DNA	CDR3
TRBV30	.	.	TRBJ1-5	TGTGCCTGGAGTGTACCCGGGGTGAAGGGCAATCAGCCCCAGCATTTT	CAWSVPGVKGNQPQHF
TRBV5-6	.	.	TRBJ2-7	TGTGCCAGCAGCTACGGACTCCAGCGGGACGAGCAGTACTTC	CASSYGLQRDEQYF
TRBV7-8	TRBD1	.	TRBJ1-1	TGTGCCAGCAGCCCCACACAGGGGATCCCGAAAGGAAACACTGAAGCTTTCTTT	CASSPTQGIPKGNTEAFF
TRBV19	TRBD2	.	TRBJ2-5	TGTGCCAGTAGCAGACTAGCGGGGATCCAAGAGACCCAGTACTTC	CASSRLAGIQETQYF
TRBV4-3	.	.	TRBJ2-7	TGCGCCAGCAGCCCCTCCTGGACAACCCGTAAGTACGAGCAGTACTTC	CASSPSWTTRKYEQYF
TRBV19	.	.	TRBJ2-2	TGTGCCAGTAGATACTCTTTGAACACCGGGGAGCTGTTTTTT	CASRYSLNTGELFF
TRBV5-8	.	few	TRBJ2-7	TGTGCCAGCAGCATTGGACACGGACAGTATGAGCAGTACTTC	CASSIGHGQYEQYF
TRBV4-1	.	.	TRBJ2-3	TGCGCCAGCAGCCAAGATTTCGGCAGGACAGATACGCAGTATTTT	CASSQDFGRTDTQYF
TRBV6-5	.	.	TRBJ1-2	TGTGCCAGCTCTCCAGGGAACTATGGCTACACCTTC	CASSPGNYGYTF
TRBV7-9	.	few	TRBJ2-7	TGTGCCAGCAGCCCAAACAGGGACTACTACACGGCTGGCGAGCAGTACTTC	CASSPNRDYYTAGEQYF
TRBV11-3	.	few	TRBJ1-1	TGTGCCAGCAGCTTAGTGGCTGGGAGGACCAAGAACACTGAAGCTTTCTTT	CASSLVAGRTKNTEAFF
TRBV5-1	.	.	TRBJ2-4	TGCGCCAGCAGCTTGAGGAGAGGGGCCAAAAACATTCAGTACTTC	CASSLRRGAKNIQYF
TRBV19	TRBD1	few	TRBJ1-2	TGTGCCGTACGAGAAGGGGGCATCAAAGGCTACACCTTC	CAVREGGIKGYTF
TRBV7-9	.	.	TRBJ1-5	TGTGCCAGCAGCTTAGTCAGTAGCAATCAGCCCCAGCATTTT	CASSLVSSNQPQHF
TRBV27	.	.	TRBJ2-1	TGTGCCAGCAGTTTATGGTCTTTGGGGGGTGAGCAGTTCTTC	CASSLWSLGGEQFF
TRBV7-6	.	.	TRBJ1-2	TGTGCCAGCAGCCCTCGACAGTCCTATGGCTACACCTTC	CASSPRQSYGYTF
TRBV11-2	.	.	TRBJ2-3	TGTGCCAGCAGCCGTGGGTCTACAGGGACCGATACGCAGTATTTT	CASSRGSTGTDTQYF
TRBV5-4	TRBD1	.	TRBJ2-1	TGTGCCAGCAGCTTGGTCGACAGGGATGAGCAGTTCTTC	CASSLVDRDEQFF
TRBV5-1	.	.	TRBJ2-3	TGCGCCAGCGCTGGCCCCAATACGCAGTATTTT	CASAGPNTQYF
TRBV7-9	.	.	TRBJ2-3	TGTTCCAGCAGCTCCTCCTATTTTGAGATCGTAGATACGCAGTATTTT	CSSSSSYFEIVDTQYF
TRBV7-9	TRBD2	.	TRBJ2-1	TGTGCCAGCAGCTTAGGCAGCGGGGGGGCCGGTCTAGGCAATGAGCAGTTCTTC	CASSLGSGGAGLGNEQFF
TRBV10-3	TRBD1	few	TRBJ2-1	TGTGCCATCAGTGAACCGGGACAGGGTTATAACAATGAGCAGTTCTTC	CAISEPGQGYNNEQFF
TRBV9	.	.	TRBJ2-7	TGTGCCAGCAGCGCGTATGGGCGGACTCTGAACATGGGGGAGCAGTACTTC	CASSAYGRTLNMGEQYF
TRBV30	.	.	TRBJ1-5	TGTGCCTGGACGGCAGGGCCGTATCAGCCCCAGCATTTT	CAWTAGPYQPQHF
TRBV6-5	TRBD1	.	TRBJ2-2	TGTGCCAGCAGTTACTCCTACAGGGGTCGCGGCGGGGAGCTGTTTTTT	CASSYSYRGRGGELFF
TRBV5-4	TRBD2	once	TRBJ2-7	TGTGCCAGCAGCTTCGGGGTAGCGGGAACAACCGAGCAGTACTTC	CASSFGVAGTTEQYF
TRBV4-3	.	few	TRBJ2-2	TGCGCCAGCAGCCAAGACAGGGGTACCGGGGAGCTGTTTTTT	CASSQDRGTGELFF
TRBV28	.	.	TRBJ2-7	TGTGCCAGCAGTTTCGTGCAGGGTACGGACGAGCAGTACTTC	CASSFVQGTDEQYF
TRBV5-1	.	.	TRBJ1-3	TGCGCCAGCAGCTTGGAACAGGGAACTGGAAACGCCATATATTTT	CASSLEQGTGNAIYF
TRBV15	.	.	TRBJ2-1	TGTGCCACCAAAGAACCGGGACTTTCAAATGAGCAGTTCTTC	CATKEPGLSNEQFF
TRBV25-1	.	.	TRBJ1-4	TGTGCCAGCAGTGCGGGAGAAAAACTGTTTTTT	CASSAGEKLFF
TRBV19	.	.	TRBJ2-1	TGTGCCAGTAGCAACAGGGTCCAGAGCTCCTACAATGAGCAGTTCTTC	CASSNRVQSSYNEQFF
TRBV21-1	.	.	TRBJ2-7	TGTGCCAGCAGCAAAGCAAGAGAGGCCTACGAGCAGTACTTC	CASSKAREAYEQYF
TRBV19	.	few	TRBJ2-7	TGTGCCAGTAGCCCTCTGGAGGGGATGAACTACGAGCAGTACTTC	CASSPLEGMNYEQYF
TRBV27	.	.	TRBJ2-7	TGTGCCAGCAGTTTGCAGGGTCGCTCTAGCTCCTACGAGCAGTACTTC	CASSLQGRSSSYEQYF
TRBV7-6	TRBD2	.	TRBJ2-1	TGTGCCAGCAGCTTAGGGTCTCGACTAGCGGGAGTCAATGAGCAGTTCTTC	CASSLGSRLAGVNEQFF
TRBV7-9	.	.	TRBJ1-1	TGTGCCAGTCACCAGGAGAACACTGAAGCTTTCTTT	CASHQENTEAFF
TRBV5-6	.	.	TRBJ2-5	TGTGCCAGCAGTTTGGGGGGAGTATTAGAGACCCAGTACTTC	CASSLGGVLETQYF
TRBV5-1	.	.	TRBJ2-3	TGCGCCAGCAGCTTGGCCCGGGGGAGTTCAGATACGCAGTATTTT	CASSLARGSSDTQYF
TRBV19	.	.	TRBJ1-1	TGTGCCAGTAGTACATCAGCGGGGACTGAAGCTTTCTTT	CASSTSAGTEAFF
TRBV5-1	TRBD1	few	TRBJ1-6	TGCGCCAGCAGCTTGGTGACAGGGGTGGATAATTCACCCCTCCACTTT	CASSLVTGVDNSPLHF
TRBV6-1	TRBD2	.	TRBJ2-7	TGTGCCAGCGTAGGGGGACTAGCGGGAACGTACGAGCAGTACTTC	CASVGGLAGTYEQYF
TRBV6-1	TRBD1	.	TRBJ1-5	TGTGCCAGCAGTGCAGGACTGACAGGGGGCAAGGAGTGGCATTTT	CASSAGLTGGKEWHF
TRBV5-1	.	.	TRBJ1-3	TGCGCCAGCACTCCGTCGTCTGGAAACACCATATATTTT	CASTPSSGNTIYF
TRBV19	TRBD2	once	TRBJ2-2	TGTGCCAGCCGAGTTCCTCCGGGACTAGCGGGGGGGCGGGGCACCGGGGAGCTGTTTTTT	CASRVPPGLAGGRGTGELFF
TRBV5-6	.	.	TRBJ2-5	TGTGCCAGCAGCTTGGGACAGCAAGAGACCCAGTACTTC	CASSLGQQETQYF
TRBV21-1	.	few	TRBJ1-1	TGTGCCAGCAGCAAAGGAGGACAGAGCGCTTTCTTT	CASSKGGQSAFF
TRBV30	.	.	TRBJ1-3	TGTGCCTGGAGTGTAACAGCTGGAAACACCATATATTTT	CAWSVTAGNTIYF
TRBV27	TRBD2	few	TRBJ2-3	TGTGCCACCCATGGGGGACTAGCGGGAGCAGGCGATACGCAGTATTTT	CATHGGLAGAGDTQYF
TRBV11-2	TRBD2	.	TRBJ2-1	TGTGCCAGCAGCTTAGATCTAGCGGGGGGCTTTAATGAGCAGTTCTTC	CASSLDLAGGFNEQFF
TRBV5-1	TRBD2	few	TRBJ2-7	TGCGCCAGCAGCGCCCCTTGGGGCGGGGGTAACTCCTACGAGCAGTACTTC	CASSAPWGGGNSYEQYF
TRBV2	.	.	TRBJ2-5	TGTGCCAGCACATACTCGTTACTCGAAGAGACCCAGTACTTC	CASTYSLLEETQYF
TRBV2	TRBD1	.	TRBJ1-2	TGTGCCAGCAGGCAAGGACAGGGTTTCTATGGCTACACCTTC	CASRQGQGFYGYTF